This T cell receptor beta chain is drawn from a study of cytomegalovirus exposure and HLA in healthy donors. Whole-study findings and limits: TCR beta sequences numbering some 17,000 were associated with HLA alleles at 0.05 false discovery rate in a later analysis. Despite most TCR sequences being rare, some public TCRs occurred in many donors.

Germline CDR1 and CDR2: SQVTM and ANQGSEA. The CDR3 totals 15 residues. V trimming: 5 bases; J trimming: 0 bases; junction bases outside the gene matches: 6. PCR involved 60 Vbeta and 13 Jbeta primers. Source study methods: Roughly 80 million unique TCR beta chains, 9 million to 11 million shared, were counted in a later analysis. This table comes from immunoSEQ multiplex PCR, and its TCRdb copy is limited to in-frame clones, with some not included. V and J calls and clone size are those listed in that table; D and trimming were worked out from the DNA. The sample lists 150,000 to 200,000 clones, over 65% seen once, with over 2% in the top ten. With regard to this clone: Its specificity is not known.

The TCR originated in a man aged 55 to 70 in good health and CMV-seronegative. The specimen was PBMCs. This rearrangement joins TRBV29-1 to TRBJ2-1; 8 bases are a match to TRBD2. CDR3 DNA: TGCAGCGTTCATTTAGCGGGGATCTCCTACAATGAGCAGTTCTTC. It specifies CSVHLAGISYNEQFF.